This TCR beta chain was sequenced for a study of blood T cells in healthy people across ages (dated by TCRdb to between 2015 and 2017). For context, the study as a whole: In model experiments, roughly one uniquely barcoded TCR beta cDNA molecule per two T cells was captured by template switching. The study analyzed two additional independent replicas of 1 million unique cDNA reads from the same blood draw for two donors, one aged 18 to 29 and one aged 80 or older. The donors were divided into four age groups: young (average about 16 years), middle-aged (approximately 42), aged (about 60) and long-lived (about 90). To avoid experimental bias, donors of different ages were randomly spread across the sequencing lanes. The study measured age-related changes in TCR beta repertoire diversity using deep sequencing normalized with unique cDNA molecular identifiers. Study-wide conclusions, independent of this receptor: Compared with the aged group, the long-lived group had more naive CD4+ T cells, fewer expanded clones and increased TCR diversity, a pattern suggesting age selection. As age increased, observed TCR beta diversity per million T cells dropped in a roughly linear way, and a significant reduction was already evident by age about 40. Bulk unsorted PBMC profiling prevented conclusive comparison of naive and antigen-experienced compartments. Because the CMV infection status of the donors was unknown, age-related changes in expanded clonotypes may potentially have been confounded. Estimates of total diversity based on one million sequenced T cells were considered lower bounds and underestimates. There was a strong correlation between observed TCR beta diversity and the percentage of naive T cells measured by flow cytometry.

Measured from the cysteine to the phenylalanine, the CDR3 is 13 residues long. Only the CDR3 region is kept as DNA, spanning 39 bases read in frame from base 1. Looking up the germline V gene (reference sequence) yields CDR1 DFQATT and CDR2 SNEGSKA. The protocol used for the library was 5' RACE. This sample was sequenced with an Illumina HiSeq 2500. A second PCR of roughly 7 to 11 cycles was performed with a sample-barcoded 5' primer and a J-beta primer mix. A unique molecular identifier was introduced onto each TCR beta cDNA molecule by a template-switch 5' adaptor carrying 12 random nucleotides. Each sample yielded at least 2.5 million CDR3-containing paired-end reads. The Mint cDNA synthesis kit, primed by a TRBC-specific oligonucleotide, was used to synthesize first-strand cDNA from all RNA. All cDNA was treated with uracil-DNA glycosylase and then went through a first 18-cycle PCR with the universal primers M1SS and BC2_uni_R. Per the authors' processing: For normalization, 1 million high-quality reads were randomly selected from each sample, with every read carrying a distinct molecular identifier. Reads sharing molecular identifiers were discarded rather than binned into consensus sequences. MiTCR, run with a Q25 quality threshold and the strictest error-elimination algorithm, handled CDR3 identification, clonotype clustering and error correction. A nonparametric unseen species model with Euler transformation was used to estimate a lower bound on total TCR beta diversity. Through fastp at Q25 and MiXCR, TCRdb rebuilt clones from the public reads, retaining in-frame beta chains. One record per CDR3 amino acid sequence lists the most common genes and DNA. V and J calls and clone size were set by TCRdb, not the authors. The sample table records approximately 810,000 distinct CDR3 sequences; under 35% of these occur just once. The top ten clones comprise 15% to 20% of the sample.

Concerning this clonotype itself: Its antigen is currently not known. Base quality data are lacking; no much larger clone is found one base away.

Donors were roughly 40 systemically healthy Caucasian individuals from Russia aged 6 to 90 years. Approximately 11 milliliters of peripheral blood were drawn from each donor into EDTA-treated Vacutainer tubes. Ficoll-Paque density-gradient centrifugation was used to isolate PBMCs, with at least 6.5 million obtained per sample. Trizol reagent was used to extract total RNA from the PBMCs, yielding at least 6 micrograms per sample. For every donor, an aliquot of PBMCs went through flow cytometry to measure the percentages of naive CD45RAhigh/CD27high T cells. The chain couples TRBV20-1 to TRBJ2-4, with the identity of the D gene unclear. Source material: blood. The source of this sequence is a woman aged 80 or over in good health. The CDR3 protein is CSLGFLAKNIQYF. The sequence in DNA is TGCAGCTTGGGGTTTCTAGCCAAAAACATTCAGTACTTC.